There are a few counts of the clone carrying this T cell receptor (beta chain). V lost 3 bases to trimming and J lost 5 bases; unmatched junction nucleotides: 4. CDR3 length: 14 amino acids. CDR1 is SGHTA, CDR2 FQGNSA, per germline. The data derive from a study of CD8+ T cells in alopecia areata. Reverse transcribed after extraction, RNA yielded cDNA as the sequencing template. The assay was immunoSEQ multiplex PCR, and TCRdb's table has in-frame clones only and misses some. The sample yields about 69,000 clones, approximately 60% seen once. The TCR comes from a human donor with alopecia areata. The sequenced sample was CD8+ T cells sorted from blood, obtained at week 0. J is TRBJ2-7 and V is TRBV7-2; 10 nucleotides line up with TRBD1. Here the CDR3 DNA reads TGTGCCAGCAGCTTGGGACAGGGGCAACACGAGCAGTACTTC. Protein sequence: CASSLGQGQHEQYF.